This paragraph covers one T cell receptor beta chain sequence. Original processing methods: Researchers report that nucleated cell counts were estimated from reference gene primer amplification. Profiled with immunoSEQ multiplex PCR; TCRdb holds only in-frame clones, not every one. D and trimming were read from the DNA, whereas the V and J calls and clone size are those reported in that table. This table holds 180,000 or so clones, around 83% found once. This sample stems from a study of blood T cell repertoires in COVID-19. Study context: The origin of the acute and convalescent COVID-19 samples was the United States, Italy and Spain. From T cells, B-cell-depleted T cells, or PBMCs came the material, which was cDNA or gDNA.

This CDR3 has 14 residues. Germline V CDR1 and CDR2: KGHSH, LQKENI. The ends lost 6 bases at V and 4 bases at J; junction bases unmatched: 7. The clonotype was recovered from a woman in her twenties or thirties with active or convalescent COVID-19. The chain has TRBV18 and TRBJ2-7, with 9 bases aligning to TRBD2. Sequenced sample: peripheral blood. The CDR3 here is CASSETSGAYEQYF. As DNA, the CDR3 is TGTGCCAGCTCCGAGACTAGCGGTGCTTACGAGCAGTACTTC.